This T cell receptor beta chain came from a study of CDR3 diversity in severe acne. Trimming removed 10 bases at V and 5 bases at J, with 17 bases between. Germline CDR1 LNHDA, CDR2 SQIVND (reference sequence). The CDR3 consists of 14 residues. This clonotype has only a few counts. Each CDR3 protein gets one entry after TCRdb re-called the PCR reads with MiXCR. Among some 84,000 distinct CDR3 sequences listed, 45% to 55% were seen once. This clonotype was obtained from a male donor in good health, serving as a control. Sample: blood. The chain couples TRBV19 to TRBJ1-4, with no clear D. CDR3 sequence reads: CATKMGDKNEKLFF. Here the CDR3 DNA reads TGTGCCACTAAAATGGGAGACAAGAATGAAAAACTGTTTTTT.